The clone carrying this T cell receptor beta chain was seen only once. Under the authors' procedure: Amplification from reference gene primers served as the basis for estimated nucleated cell counts. The repertoire was sequenced with immunoSEQ multiplex PCR; TCRdb's copy has only in-frame clones and lacks some. The V and J calls and clone size were taken over from that table, and D and trimming were inferred from the DNA. The sample has 200,000 to 250,000 clones; about 91% are singletons. The data were taken from a study of blood T cell repertoires in COVID-19. The wider study: The samples span acute and convalescent COVID-19 from the United States, Italy and Spain. PBMCs, B-cell-depleted T cells, or T cells were the source of the cDNA or gDNA that made up the material.

This CDR3 contains 11 residues. The ends were cut back, 5 bases at V and 9 bases at J, with 8 bases in the middle. Germline V lookup: CDR1 SGHAT, CDR2 FQNNGV. This clonotype was obtained from a man aged 25-45 years with acute or convalescent COVID-19. The chain combines TRBV11-2 with TRBJ2-1; D is unresolved. Specimen: peripheral blood. In DNA form, the CDR3 reads TGTGCCAGCAGCGCGTTTGGTGAGCAGTTCTTC. Protein: CASSAFGEQFF.